These 20 T cell receptor beta chains came from one sample sequenced in a study of T cells in narcolepsy. Profiling relied on immunoSEQ multiplex PCR, and the TCRdb table lists in-frame clones only, not all of them. The data show some 23,000 clones, with just under 85% seen just once and about 1.3% held by the top ten. The sample taken for sequencing was CD45RA- memory CD4+ T cells from PBMCs. The source of these receptors is a human donor with narcolepsy.

This clone has a handful of counts. The chain recombines TRBV10-3 with TRBJ2-5; D gene unclear. The CDR3 runs to 12 residues. Germline CDR1 reads ENHRY; CDR2 reads SYGVKD. Trimming left V 3 bases short and J 3 bases short, with 5 bases between. The CDR3 DNA reads TGTGCCATCAGTGAAGTAGAAGAGACCCAGTACTTC. This sequence encodes CAISEVEETQYF.

The J gene is TRBJ2-1, the V gene TRBV29-1, with unresolved D. V gave up 7 bases and J gave up 9 bases, with 19 bases separating them. Germline V lookup: CDR1 SQVTM, CDR2 ANQGSEA. The CDR3 runs 13 residues. This CDR3 reads CSASQGKGGEQFF. In DNA form, the CDR3 reads TGCAGCGCTTCACAAGGGAAGGGTGGTGAGCAGTTCTTC.

In DNA, the CDR3 is TGTGCCAGTACTTTGAGGAGCTTCAACACAGATACGCAGTATTTT. Protein: CASTLRSFNTDTQYF. J is TRBJ2-3 and V is TRBV19; D call uncertain. Germline V gene lookup returns CDR1 LNHDA and CDR2 SQIVND (reference sequence). V lost 7 bases, J lost 2 bases, and 16 bases lay in between. The CDR3 contains 15 residues.

As for this clone: Additional DNA sequences in this sample encode the identical CDR3. The chain is built from TRBV11-3 and TRBJ2-2; 7 bases are shared with TRBD1. In germline, CDR1 is SGHNT, CDR2 YENEEA. V was pared by 3 bases and J by 3 bases, with 7 bases of the junction left unmatched. The CDR3 has 16 amino acids. Here the CDR3 DNA reads TGTGCCAGCAGCTTGCGCCTAGGGGGCGACACCGGGGAGCTGTTTTTT. Its protein product is CASSLRLGGDTGELFF. Full variable domain (missing parts from reference TRBV11-3 and TRBJ2-2): EAGVVQSPRYKIIEKKQPVAFWCNPISGHNTLYWYLQNLGQGPELLIRYENEEAVDDSQLPKDRFSAERLKGVDSTLKIQPAELGDSAVYLCASSLRLGGDTGELFFGEGSRLTVL.

The chain carries TRBV6-5 and TRBJ2-3; possibly TRBD2 for D (5 bases). Deletions cut 5 bases from V and 3 bases from J, with 6 bases between. Germline V gene data show CDR1 as MNHEY and CDR2 as SVGAGI. The CDR3 length is 12 residues. The CDR3 sequence is CASSTRTDTQYF. CDR3 in DNA: TGTGCCAGCAGTACTAGGACAGATACGCAGTATTTT.

The J gene is TRBJ2-6, the V gene TRBV19, with TRBD1 matching 7 bases. With V trimmed by 4 bases and J by 1 base, 1 base remained unmatched. CDR1 and CDR2 (germline): LNHDA, SQIVND (reference sequence). This CDR3 contains 15 residues. The CDR3 DNA reads as TGTGCCAGTAGTAAGGGGGCGTCTGGGGCCAACGTCCTGACTTTC. Residues: CASSKGASGANVLTF.

The chain recombines TRBV9 with TRBJ2-2; D might be TRBD2 (5 bases). V lost 0 bases, J lost 3 bases, and 12 bases lay in between. Germline CDR1 SGDLS, CDR2 YYNGEE. The CDR3 is made up of 16 amino acids. Written as DNA, the CDR3 is TGTGCCAGCAGCGTAGAAGGGAGCGGTTACACCGGGGAGCTGTTTTTT. This gives the protein CASSVEGSGYTGELFF. The whole variable domain, remainder taken from reference TRBV9 and TRBJ2-2, is DSGVTQTPKHLITATGQRVTLRCSPRSGDLSVYWYQQSLDQGLQFLIQYYNGEERAKGNILERFSAQQFPDLHSELNLSSLELGDSALYFCASSVEGSGYTGELFFGEGSRLTVL.

The rearrangement uses TRBV28 and TRBJ2-7; tentative D call: TRBD2 (5 bases). CDR3 size: 15 residues. The germline V and J ends were trimmed by 6 bases and 2 bases, with 17 bases remaining between them. CDR1 and CDR2 from the germline V gene are MDHEN and SYDVKM. CDR3 protein: CASRLTGKGPYEQYF. CDR3 nucleotides: TGTGCCAGCAGACTGACCGGGAAAGGACCCTACGAGCAGTACTTC.

The genes are TRBV28 and TRBJ2-1; TRBD2 matches 7 bases. Germline V lookup: CDR1 MDHEN, CDR2 SYDVKM. This CDR3 region has 15 residues. Trimming took 4 bases from V and 8 from J; bases not matched to a gene: 11. CDR3 amino acids: CASSSRGSLGYEQFF. For the CDR3, the DNA is TGTGCCAGCAGTTCTCGCGGGAGTTTGGGATATGAGCAGTTCTTC.

The chain couples TRBV5-8 to TRBJ2-4; the D gene is possibly TRBD1 (6 bases). Trimming shortened V by 0 bases and J by 8 bases, and 9 bases separated the two germline ends. CDR1 and CDR2 (germline): SGHTS, YDEGEE. The CDR3 runs to 13 residues. CDR3 in amino acids: CASSLDRDDIQYF. The CDR3 DNA follows: TGTGCCAGCAGCTTGGACAGGGATGACATTCAGTACTTC.

CDR3 loop: CASSFLGKLYNEQFF. In nucleotides, the CDR3 is TGTGCCAGCAGCTTCTTAGGTAAACTCTACAATGAGCAGTTCTTC. The V gene is TRBV11-3, the J gene TRBJ2-1; no reliable D call. The V gene's germline CDR1 is SGHNT and CDR2 YENEEA. The V gene lost 3 bases and the J gene lost 3 bases, with 12 bases spanning the gap. The CDR3 covers 15 residues.

The chain has TRBV29-1 and TRBJ2-3, with 7 nucleotides matching TRBD2. J lost 2 bases, V lost 6 bases, and 8 bases had no gene match. Germline V lookup: CDR1 SQVTM, CDR2 ANQGSEA. The CDR3 has 14 amino acids. The CDR3 nucleotides read TGCAGCGTAGAAAGCGGGGCCATCACAGATACGCAGTATTTT. This sequence encodes CSVESGAITDTQYF.

The V call is TRBV19, the J call TRBJ2-1, with TRBD2 matching over 10 bases. Looked up from germline, CDR1 is LNHDA and CDR2 is SQIVND (reference sequence). The length of the CDR3 is 16 residues. With 1 base clipped from V and 7 bases from J, the junction kept 7 bases outside the gene matches. This CDR3 is CASSIVPSGRRNEQFF. The CDR3 DNA reads TGTGCCAGTAGTATAGTCCCTAGCGGGAGAAGGAATGAGCAGTTCTTC. Using reference TRBV19 and TRBJ2-1 for the parts outside the CDR3, the full variable domain is DGGITQSPKYLFRKEGQNVTLSCEQNLNHDAMYWYRQDPGQGLRLIYYSQIVNDFQKGDIAEGYSVSREKKESFPLTVTSAQKNPTAFYLCASSIVPSGRRNEQFFGPGTRLTVL.

This clone was seen only a few times. This chain connects TRBV6-6 to TRBJ2-2; D is possibly TRBD1 (6 bases). Germline V lookup: CDR1 MNHNY, CDR2 SVGAGI (reference sequence). CDR3 length: 15 residues. The V gene lost 7 bases and the J gene lost 6 bases, with 18 bases spanning the gap. The CDR3 sequence is CASIRQDPRAGELFF. CDR3 sequence (DNA): TGTGCCAGCATCAGACAGGACCCGCGGGCCGGGGAGCTGTTTTTT.

The V gene is TRBV19, the J gene TRBJ1-2, with 10 bases lining up with TRBD1. Trimming removed 7 bases from V and 5 bases from J; junction bases left unmatched: 7. Germline assignment: CDR1 LNHDA and CDR2 SQIVND (reference sequence). This CDR3 spans 14 amino acids. This CDR3 is CASKDRGRGYGYTF. CDR3 sequence (DNA): TGTGCCAGTAAAGACAGGGGGCGCGGATATGGCTACACCTTC.

The V and J genes are TRBV9 and TRBJ1-1; the D gene is possibly TRBD1 (6 bases). This CDR3 spans 16 amino acids. The V and J ends lost 0 bases and 4 bases respectively, with 16 bases between them. CDR1 SGDLS and CDR2 YYNGEE come from the germline V gene. CDR3 residues: CASSVGQGIGSTEAFF. The CDR3 DNA follows: TGTGCCAGCAGCGTAGGTCAGGGGATTGGTTCCACTGAAGCTTTCTTT. The full variable domain, its missing parts supplied by reference TRBV9 and TRBJ1-1, is DSGVTQTPKHLITATGQRVTLRCSPRSGDLSVYWYQQSLDQGLQFLIQYYNGEERAKGNILERFSAQQFPDLHSELNLSSLELGDSALYFCASSVGQGIGSTEAFFGQGTRLTVV.

The chain links TRBV10-3 to TRBJ1-5; 8 positions match TRBD1. Per germline, CDR1 ENHRY and CDR2 SYGVKD. The trim removed 3 bases at V and 6 bases at J, leaving 4 bases unmatched. This CDR3 has 14 residues. CDR3 in DNA: TGTGCCATCAGTGAAGGACAGGGCTTTCAGCCCCAGCATTTT. It specifies CAISEGQGFQPQHF.

The V call is TRBV27, the J call TRBJ2-7; 12 bases agree with TRBD2. Germline lookup yields CDR1 MNHEY and CDR2 SMNVEV (reference sequence). The CDR3 covers 16 residues. V lost 6 bases and J lost 5; bases outside the gene matches: 11. This chain's CDR3 is CASRLLTSGSVDEQYF. The DNA for the CDR3 is TGTGCCAGCAGACTATTGACTAGCGGGAGCGTCGACGAGCAGTACTTC.

J is TRBJ2-7 and V is TRBV11-2; D is undetermined. Germline V gene data show CDR1 as SGHAT and CDR2 as FQNNGV. This CDR3 has 15 amino acids. Trimming left V 0 bases short and J 0 bases short, with 9 bases between. For the CDR3, the DNA is TGTGCCAGCAGCTTAGACGTATACTTCTCCTACGAGCAGTACTTC. Its translation is CASSLDVYFSYEQYF. The whole variable domain, filled in from reference TRBV11-2 and TRBJ2-7, reads EAGVAQSPRYKIIEKRQSVAFWCNPISGHATLYWYQQILGQGPKLLIQFQNNGVVDDSQLPKDRFSAERLKGVDSTLKIQPAKLEDSAVYLCASSLDVYFSYEQYFGPGTRLTVT.

The CDR3 spells CASSALAGEQFF. The CDR3 DNA is TGTGCCAGCAGTGCCCTAGCGGGTGAGCAGTTCTTC. This chain links TRBV27 with TRBJ2-1, with 8 positions matching TRBD2. Germline assignment: CDR1 MNHEY and CDR2 SMNVEV (reference sequence). The CDR3 runs to 12 residues. J gave up 9 bases and V 5 bases, and 3 bases lay outside the gene matches.